Following are 25 T cell receptor beta chains from one sample sequenced in a study of CD8+ T cells in alopecia areata. Following RNA extraction, reverse transcription yielded cDNA that acted as the sequencing template. The table came from immunoSEQ multiplex PCR; TCRdb's copy has only in-frame clones and leaves some out. The data contain about 250,000 clones, 67% of them singletons. The starting material was CD4+ T cells sorted from blood, obtained at week 0. Every receptor here comes from a human donor with alopecia areata.

The gene calls are TRBV2 and TRBJ1-6; TRBD1 matches at 7 bases. Germline-derived CDR1 and CDR2 are SNHLY and FYNNEI. V was clipped by 3 bases and J by 9 bases; unmatched bases: 5. This CDR3 region has 14 residues. The CDR3 sequence: CASSDRGGSSPLHF. The CDR3 bases are TGTGCCAGCAGTGACAGGGGGGGCAGTTCACCCCTCCACTTT. The full variable domain, its missing parts supplied by reference TRBV2 and TRBJ1-6, is EPEVTQTPSHQVTQMGQEVILRCVPISNHLYFYWYRQILGQKVEFLVSFYNNEISEKSEIFDDQFSVERPDGSNFTLKIRSTKLEDSAMYFCASSDRGGSSPLHFGNGTRLTVT.

The V call is TRBV20-1, the J call TRBJ2-5; D is uncertain. The CDR3 has 9 amino acids. The V gene lost 4 bases and the J gene lost 5 bases, with 2 bases spanning the gap. Germline-derived CDR1 and CDR2 are DFQATT and SNEGSKA (reference sequence). CDR3 amino acids: CSATETQYF. CDR3 DNA: TGCAGTGCTACGGAGACCCAGTACTTC.

The J gene is TRBJ2-1, the V gene TRBV7-2, with D unresolved. There are 13 residues in the CDR3. The germline V gene has CDR1 SGHTA and CDR2 FQGNSA. Trimming removed 3 bases from V and 5 bases from J, with 8 bases in between. The CDR3 here is CASSLGQNNEQFF. CDR3 in DNA: TGTGCCAGCAGCTTGGGCCAGAACAATGAGCAGTTCTTC.

V gene TRBV9 combines with J gene TRBJ2-7, with D unclear. CDR3 length: 9 residues. In germline, CDR1 is SGDLS, CDR2 YYNGEE. The V gene lost 4 bases and the J gene lost 11 bases, with 7 bases spanning the gap. This chain's CDR3 is CASSTREYF. The CDR3 DNA reads TGTGCCAGCAGCACCCGCGAGTACTTC.

The DNA for the CDR3 is TGTGCCACCAGCAGAATCACTGAAGCTTTCTTT. Amino acids: CATSRITEAFF. This chain uses TRBV15 with TRBJ1-1; D gene ambiguous. V shed 2 bases and J shed 4 bases, with 2 bases lying between them. CDR1 and CDR2 from the germline V gene are LNHNV and YYDKDF (reference sequence). The CDR3 is 11 amino acids.

The rearrangement uses TRBV29-1 and TRBJ2-7, with 7 bases aligning to TRBD1. This CDR3 contains 14 residues. Germline values: CDR1 SQVTM, CDR2 ANQGSEA. Trimming removed 4 bases from V and 6 bases from J; junction bases left unmatched: 12. The CDR3 sequence: CSVAEGAKGGEQYF. CDR3 nucleotides: TGCAGCGTTGCTGAGGGGGCGAAAGGGGGCGAGCAGTACTTC.

V usage is TRBV29-1 and J usage is TRBJ1-6; weak D call: TRBD1 (6 bases). The V end lost 5 bases, the J end lost 9 bases, and 14 bases lay between the germline ends. CDR3 length: 13 amino acids. Germline CDR1 is SQVTM and CDR2 is ANQGSEA. CDR3 residues: CSVLSGVGSPLHF. CDR3 sequence (DNA): TGCAGCGTTTTGTCAGGGGTCGGTTCACCCCTCCACTTT.

The chain is built from TRBV29-1 and TRBJ2-7; the match to TRBD1 covers 10 bases. The length of the CDR3 is 13 residues. The V gene's germline CDR1 is SQVTM and CDR2 ANQGSEA. The trim removed 2 bases at V and 3 bases at J, leaving 1 base unmatched. CDR3 loop: CSVERDRGYEQYF. The CDR3 coding sequence is TGCAGCGTTGAACGGGACAGGGGCTACGAGCAGTACTTC.

The chain recombines TRBV30 with TRBJ1-1; no reliable D call. V shed 4 bases and J shed 2 bases, with 11 bases lying between them. Germline V gene data show CDR1 as GTSNPN and CDR2 as SVGIG (reference sequence). The CDR3 extends over 13 amino acids. Here the CDR3 reads CAWTVQTNTEAFF. CDR3 DNA sequence: TGTGCCTGGACCGTACAGACTAACACTGAAGCTTTCTTT.

The V call is TRBV30, the J call TRBJ1-2; D is unclear. CDR1 is GTSNPN, CDR2 SVGIG, per germline (reference sequence). Trimming pared 2 bases from V and 4 bases from J, leaving 14 bases between. This CDR3 has 14 amino acids. CDR3 DNA: TGTGCCTGGAGTCCATGGCTGACGGGCTATGGCTACACCTTC. Translated: CAWSPWLTGYGYTF.

This clone has just a few counts. J is TRBJ1-1 and V is TRBV5-4; D might be TRBD1 (6 bases). CDR1 is SGHNT and CDR2 is YYREEE in the germline V gene (reference sequence). CDR3 length: 16 amino acids. The V and J ends lost 0 bases and 1 base respectively, with 13 bases between them. The CDR3 DNA sequence: TGTGCCAGCAGCTTGGTTCCAGACAGGACGAACACTGAAGCTTTCTTT. This translates into CASSLVPDRTNTEAFF.

This chain links TRBV11-2 with TRBJ2-4; no reliable D call. Per the germline V gene, CDR1 is SGHAT and CDR2 is FQNNGV. The CDR3 contains 13 residues. V lost 5 bases to trimming and J lost 2 bases, with 7 bases between them. The CDR3 region is CASSGESKNIQYF. Here the CDR3 DNA reads TGTGCCAGCAGCGGTGAATCCAAAAACATTCAGTACTTC.

The chain uses TRBV29-1 and TRBJ1-2; D gene uncertain. Trimming removed 2 bases from V and 6 bases from J, with 13 bases in between. The germline gives CDR1 SQVTM, CDR2 ANQGSEA. This CDR3 is built from 13 residues. This CDR3 is CSVERLPRDGYTF. Written as DNA, the CDR3 is TGCAGCGTTGAACGTCTGCCTCGGGATGGCTACACCTTC.

This clone was observed a few times. The rearrangement uses TRBV5-4 and TRBJ2-5; 10 positions agree with TRBD2. Germline V gene sequence: CDR1 SGHNT, CDR2 YYREEE (reference sequence). J gave up 4 bases and V 2 bases, and 2 bases lay outside the gene matches. This CDR3 is built from 14 residues. In DNA form, the CDR3 reads TGTGCCAGCAGCTTAGCGGGGGGGCGAGAGACCCAGTACTTC. It encodes CASSLAGGRETQYF.

V usage is TRBV5-4 and J usage is TRBJ1-2; D remains unclear. CDR3 length: 13 residues. V lost 4 bases to trimming and J lost 4 bases, with 11 bases between them. Germline assignment: CDR1 SGHNT and CDR2 YYREEE (reference sequence). The CDR3 loop is CASSHPTSYGYTF. CDR3 bases: TGTGCCAGCAGCCACCCGACCTCCTATGGCTACACCTTC.

The chain joins TRBV6-1 to TRBJ1-4; no clear D gene. Trimming stripped 6 bases from V and 1 base from J, with 9 bases between. Germline loops: CDR1 MNHNS, CDR2 SASEGT. CDR3 length equals 14 residues. CDR3 nucleotides: TGTGCCAGCAGCTTCACAGAAACTAATGAAAAACTGTTTTTT. Encoded protein: CASSFTETNEKLFF.

The V and J genes are TRBV7-3 and TRBJ2-3, with D possibly being TRBD1 or TRBD2 (5 bases each). With 1 base removed from V and 5 bases from J, the gap between germline ends came to 10 bases. Germline CDR1 and CDR2: SGHTA and FQGTGA. The CDR3 runs 14 residues. In nucleotides, the CDR3 is TGTGCCAGCAGCTTAAGAGGGGCTGAAGATACGCAGTATTTT. Residues: CASSLRGAEDTQYF. Full variable domain (rest looked up from reference TRBV7-3 and TRBJ2-3): GAGVSQTPSNKVTEKGKYVELRCDPISGHTALYWYRQSLGQGPEFLIYFQGTGAADDSGLPNDRFFAVRPEGSVSTLKIQRTERGDSAVYLCASSLRGAEDTQYFGPGTRLTVL.

The table lists this clone with a few counts. The rearrangement uses TRBV11-2 and TRBJ2-7; D is ambiguous. CDR3 length equals 12 residues. Germline-derived CDR1 and CDR2 are SGHAT and FQNNGV. Trimming stripped 6 bases from V and 2 bases from J, with 8 bases between. The CDR3, as DNA: TGTGCCAGCAGTTGGAGCCCCTACGAGCAGTACTTC. Translating it yields CASSWSPYEQYF.

On this clone: This sample includes further DNA sequences coding for the same CDR3. The genes are TRBV30 and TRBJ1-3; D remains ambiguous. With 2 bases removed from V and 0 bases from J, the gap between germline ends came to 5 bases. This CDR3 has 13 residues. CDR1 and CDR2 from the germline V gene are GTSNPN and SVGIG (reference sequence). CDR3 sequence (DNA): TGTGCCTGGAGTCGGTTCTCTGGAAACACCATATATTTT. This translates into CAWSRFSGNTIYF.

The V and J genes are TRBV30 and TRBJ1-2; D not certain. In germline, CDR1 is GTSNPN, CDR2 SVGIG (reference sequence). This CDR3 region has 13 residues. The V and J ends lost 0 bases and 4 bases respectively, with 9 bases between them. CDR3 coding DNA: TGTGCCTGGAGTGTCAGGCCCGGCTATGGCTACACCTTC. Its protein product is CAWSVRPGYGYTF.

This clone was recorded only once. The rearrangement uses TRBV6-5 and TRBJ2-5, with D unresolved. This CDR3 contains 13 residues. Per the germline V gene, CDR1 is MNHEY and CDR2 is SVGAGI. Trimming removed 6 bases at V and 2 bases at J, with 10 bases between. In DNA form, the CDR3 reads TGTGCCAGCAGGTGGACGTTACAAGAGACCCAGTACTTC. As protein: CASRWTLQETQYF.

This clone was counted between two and nine times. V is TRBV14 and J is TRBJ2-6; D not certain. The ends were cut back, 5 bases at V and 2 bases at J, with 13 bases in the middle. The CDR3 extends over 16 amino acids. Looked up from germline, CDR1 is SGHDN and CDR2 is FVKESK. The CDR3: CASSNRASTGANVLTF. CDR3 in DNA: TGTGCCAGCAGCAACCGGGCATCAACTGGGGCCAACGTCCTGACTTTC.

The chain joins TRBV20-1 to TRBJ2-5; D is undetermined. Germline lookup yields CDR1 DFQATT and CDR2 SNEGSKA (reference sequence). This CDR3 is 11 amino acids long. Trimming left V 5 bases short and J 5 bases short, with 9 bases between. As DNA, the CDR3 is TGCAGTGCTCTAACAATGGAGACCCAGTACTTC. Translated: CSALTMETQYF.

The chain has TRBV2 and TRBJ2-1, with D uncertain. V lost 7 bases to trimming and J lost 10 bases, with 11 bases between them. CDR1 is SNHLY, CDR2 FYNNEI, per germline. CDR3 length: 11 amino acids. CDR3 sequence (DNA): TGTGCCAGCAACGTCGAAGGCGAGCAGTTCTTC. Amino acids: CASNVEGEQFF.

The chain uses TRBV2 and TRBJ1-2; D not resolved. The germline V and J ends were trimmed by 7 bases and 4 bases, with 19 bases remaining between them. The CDR3 contains 15 residues. Germline V CDR1 and CDR2: SNHLY, FYNNEI. The CDR3 loop reads CASTYSLVTLYGYTF. The CDR3 DNA follows: TGTGCCAGCACCTACAGTCTTGTGACTCTCTATGGCTACACCTTC.